This entry describes one TCR beta chain. This CDR3 comprises 14 residues. Germline V gene sequence: CDR1 PRHDT, CDR2 FYEKMQ (reference sequence). Trimming stripped 1 base from V and 4 bases from J, with 8 bases between. The data originate from a study of T cell responses to AZD1222 COVID-19 vaccine. Repertoires were generated with immunoSEQ multiplex PCR, while TCRdb's copy carries only in-frame clones and drops some. The table includes just under 95,000 clones, approximately 91% detected once. The chain carries TRBV13 and TRBJ1-3; a possible D gene is TRBD1 (5 bases). The sequence derives from an adult in good health. Material: peripheral blood, obtained on day 0 of AZD1222 vaccination. DNA of the CDR3: TGTGCCAGCAGCTTAGTCGACAGAGGAAACACCATATATTTT. Translated: CASSLVDRGNTIYF.